The entry below describes one T cell receptor (beta chain). Its antigen remains unidentified. A couple of CD3G-deficient patients had more severe autoimmunity; all had some. Patients aged 2 to 39 years had fewer naive and more memory CD4+ and CD8+ T cells. CD4+ T cells were divided by sorting: CD25-high CD127-low Tregs, CD25-low CD127-high conventional cells. The primer mix had 52 TRBV and 13 TRBJ primers. This table comes from immunoSEQ multiplex PCR, and its TCRdb copy is limited to in-frame clones, with some not included. The sample lists 25,000 to 35,000 clones, about nine tenths occurring once. Germline CDR1 MDHEN, CDR2 SYDVKM. This CDR3 contains 12 residues. The ends were cut back, 8 bases at V and 0 bases at J, with 7 bases in the middle. The sample comes from a study of regulatory T cells. Study-level results: Hydrophobic residues at CDR3 positions 6 and 7 were enriched in conventional CD4+ T cells of CD3G-deficient patients. Regulatory T cells showed the strongest V-J pair restriction and V/J gene skewing among patient repertoires.

Sequenced: conventional CD4+ T cells sorted from blood. The sequence derives from a person in their late teens or twenties with CD3G deficiency. The rearrangement uses TRBV28 and TRBJ1-1, with D possibly TRBD1 on 5 matching bases. The CDR3 coding sequence is TGTGCCAGCCGACAGCTGAACACTGAAGCTTTCTTT. Amino acid sequence: CASRQLNTEAFF.